This T cell receptor beta chain was sequenced for a study of human T cells and chemical hapten exposure. Overall study context: The variation in per-sample TCR yields arose mainly from small differences in pooled library volumes.

CDR1 SGHRS and CDR2 YFSETQ come from the germline V gene. Between the trimmed V and J ends, which lost 0 bases and 3 bases, there was a span of 11 bases. The CDR3 has 15 amino acids. Single cDNA molecules in the library carried unique molecular identifiers attached during preparation. In the authors' workflow: Per-sample TCR counts ranged from about 23,224 to 750,000, median roughly 87,000. One entry per CDR3 protein, called by TCRdb with MiXCR from the RACE reads. The V and J calls here are based on TCRdb, not the publication. The sample holds about 130,000 distinct CDR3 sequences; approximately 9.1% are singletons and the top ten take 1.5% to 2%. This clonotype was picked up a small number of times. Its antigen is still unknown. Overall study findings and caveats: There was no change with DPC sensitization in TCRs above 1 in 1000 frequency.

Time point here: healthy volunteer bleed at 2 weeks. Whole blood that had not been fractionated was the source of extracted total RNA. The TCR originated in a male donor in good health. Some clones in this sample may be carry-over from other donors' samples. Sequencing used whole blood. The gene calls are TRBV5-1 and TRBJ2-3; D is uncertain. CDR3 loop: CASSLDTTETDTQYF. The CDR3 DNA follows: TGCGCCAGCAGCTTGGACACCACGGAGACAGATACGCAGTATTTT.